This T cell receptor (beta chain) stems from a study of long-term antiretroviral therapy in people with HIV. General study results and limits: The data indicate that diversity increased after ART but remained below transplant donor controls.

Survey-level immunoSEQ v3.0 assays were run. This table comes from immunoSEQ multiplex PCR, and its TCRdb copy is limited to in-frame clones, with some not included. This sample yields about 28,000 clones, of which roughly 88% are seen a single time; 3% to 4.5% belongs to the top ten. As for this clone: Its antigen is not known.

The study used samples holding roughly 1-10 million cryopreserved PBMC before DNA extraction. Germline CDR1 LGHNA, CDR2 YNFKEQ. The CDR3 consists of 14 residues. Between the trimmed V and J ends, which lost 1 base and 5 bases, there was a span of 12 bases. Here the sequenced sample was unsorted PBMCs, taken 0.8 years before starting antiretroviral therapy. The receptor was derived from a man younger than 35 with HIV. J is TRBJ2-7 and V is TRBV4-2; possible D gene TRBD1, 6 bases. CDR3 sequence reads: CASSQGRGRDEQYF. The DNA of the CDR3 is TGTGCCAGCAGCCAAGGCAGGGGTCGCGACGAGCAGTACTTC.